This TCR beta chain was obtained from a study of blood T cell repertoires in COVID-19. The overall study: Sites across the United States, Italy and Spain contributed samples from acute and convalescent COVID-19. PBMCs, B-cell-depleted T cells, or T cells were the source of the cDNA or gDNA that made up the material.

Germline V gene sequence: CDR1 SGHAT, CDR2 FQNNGV. Trimming removed 5 bases from V and 8 bases from J, with 15 bases in between. This CDR3 region has 14 residues. Authors' data handling: Researchers report that nucleated cell counts were estimated from reference gene primer amplification. The table came from immunoSEQ multiplex PCR; TCRdb's copy has only in-frame clones and leaves some out. V, J and clone size were drawn from that table, and D and trimming were deduced from the DNA. The table shows 150,000 to 200,000 clones, with about four fifths occurring only once. This clone appeared once. This receptor was taken from a man in his fifties or sixties with active or convalescent COVID-19. This chain uses TRBV11-2 with TRBJ1-4; the D is unclear. The sequencing input was peripheral blood. The CDR3 is CASSPPVVREKLFF. The DNA of the CDR3 is TGTGCCAGCAGCCCACCGGTGGTTCGGGAAAAACTGTTTTTT. Filled out from reference TRBV11-2 and TRBJ1-4, the complete variable domain reads EAGVAQSPRYKIIEKRQSVAFWCNPISGHATLYWYQQILGQGPKLLIQFQNNGVVDDSQLPKDRFSAERLKGVDSTLKIQPAKLEDSAVYLCASSPPVVREKLFFGSGTQLSVL.